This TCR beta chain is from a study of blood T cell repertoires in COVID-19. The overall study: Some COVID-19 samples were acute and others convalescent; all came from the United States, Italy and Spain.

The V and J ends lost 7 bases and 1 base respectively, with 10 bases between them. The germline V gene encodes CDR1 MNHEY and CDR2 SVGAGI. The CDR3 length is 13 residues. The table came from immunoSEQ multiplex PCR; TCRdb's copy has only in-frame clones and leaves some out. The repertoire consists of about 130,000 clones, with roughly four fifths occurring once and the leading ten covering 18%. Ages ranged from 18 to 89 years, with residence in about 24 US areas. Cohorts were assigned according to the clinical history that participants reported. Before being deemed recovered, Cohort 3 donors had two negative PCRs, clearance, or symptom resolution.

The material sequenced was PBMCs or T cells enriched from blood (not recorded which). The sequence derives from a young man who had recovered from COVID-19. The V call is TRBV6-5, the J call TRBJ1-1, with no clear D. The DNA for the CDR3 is TGTGCCAGCACGAGGAGGGAGAACACTGAAGCTTTCTTT. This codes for CASTRRENTEAFF.